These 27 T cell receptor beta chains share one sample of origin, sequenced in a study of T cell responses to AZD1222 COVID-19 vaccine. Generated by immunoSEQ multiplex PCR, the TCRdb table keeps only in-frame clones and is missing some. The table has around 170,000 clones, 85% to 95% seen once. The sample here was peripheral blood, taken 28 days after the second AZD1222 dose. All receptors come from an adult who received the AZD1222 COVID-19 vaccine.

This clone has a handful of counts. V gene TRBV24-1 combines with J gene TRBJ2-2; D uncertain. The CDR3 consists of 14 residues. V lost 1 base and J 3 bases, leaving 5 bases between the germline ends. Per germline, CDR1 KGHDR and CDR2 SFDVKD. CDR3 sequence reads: CATSDFGHTGELFF. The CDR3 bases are TGTGCCACCAGTGATTTTGGCCACACCGGGGAGCTGTTTTTT.

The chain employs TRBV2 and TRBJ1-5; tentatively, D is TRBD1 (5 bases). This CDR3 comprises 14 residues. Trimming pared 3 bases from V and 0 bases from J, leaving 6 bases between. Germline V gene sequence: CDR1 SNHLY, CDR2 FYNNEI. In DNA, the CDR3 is TGTGCCAGCAGTGAGGGGCGTAGCAATCAGCCCCAGCATTTT. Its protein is CASSEGRSNQPQHF.

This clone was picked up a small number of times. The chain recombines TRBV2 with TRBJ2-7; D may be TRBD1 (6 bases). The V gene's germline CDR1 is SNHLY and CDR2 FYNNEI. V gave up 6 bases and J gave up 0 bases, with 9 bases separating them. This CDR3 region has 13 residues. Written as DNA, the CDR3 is TGTGCCAGCAGGGGCAGGGGCTCCTACGAGCAGTACTTC. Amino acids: CASRGRGSYEQYF.

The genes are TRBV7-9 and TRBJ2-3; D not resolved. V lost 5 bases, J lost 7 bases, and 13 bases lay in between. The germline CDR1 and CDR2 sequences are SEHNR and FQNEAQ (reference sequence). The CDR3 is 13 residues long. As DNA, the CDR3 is TGTGCCAGCAGCGGGTCATCCCTAAATACGCAGTATTTT. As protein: CASSGSSLNTQYF.

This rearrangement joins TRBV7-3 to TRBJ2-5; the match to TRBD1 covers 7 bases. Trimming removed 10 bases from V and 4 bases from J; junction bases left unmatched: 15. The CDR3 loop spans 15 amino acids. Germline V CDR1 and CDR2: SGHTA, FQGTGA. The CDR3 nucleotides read TGTGCCAAACCCCCCAGGGGGATTAGTGGAGAGACCCAGTACTTC. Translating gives CAKPPRGISGETQYF.

The CDR3 region has the DNA TGTGCCAGCAGCCGCCGGCGGGGAGGTTTGGGCACCGGGGAGCTGTTTTTT. It encodes CASSRRRGGLGTGELFF. The genes are TRBV7-2 and TRBJ2-2; perhaps TRBD2 as D (6 bases). The CDR3 has 17 amino acids. Looked up from germline, CDR1 is SGHTA and CDR2 is FQGNSA. The V end lost 5 bases, the J end lost 4 bases, and 20 bases lay between the germline ends. Filled out from reference TRBV7-2 and TRBJ2-2, the complete variable domain reads GAGVSQSPSNKVTEKGKDVELRCDPISGHTALYWYRQSLGQGLEFLIYFQGNSAPDKSGLPSDRFSAERTGGSVSTLTIQRTQQEDSAVYLCASSRRRGGLGTGELFFGEGSRLTVL.

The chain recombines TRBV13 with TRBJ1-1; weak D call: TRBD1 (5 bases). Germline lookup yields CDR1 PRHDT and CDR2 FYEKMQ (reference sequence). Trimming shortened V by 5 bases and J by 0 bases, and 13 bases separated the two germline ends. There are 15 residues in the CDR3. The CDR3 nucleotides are TGTGCCAGCAGCCCCCACGGGACCCTGAACACTGAAGCTTTCTTT. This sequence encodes CASSPHGTLNTEAFF. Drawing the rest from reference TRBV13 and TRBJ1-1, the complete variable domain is AAGVIQSPRHLIKEKRETATLKCYPIPRHDTVYWYQQGPGQDPQFLISFYEKMQSDKGSIPDRFSAQQFSDYHSELNMSSLELGDSALYFCASSPHGTLNTEAFFGQGTRLTVV.

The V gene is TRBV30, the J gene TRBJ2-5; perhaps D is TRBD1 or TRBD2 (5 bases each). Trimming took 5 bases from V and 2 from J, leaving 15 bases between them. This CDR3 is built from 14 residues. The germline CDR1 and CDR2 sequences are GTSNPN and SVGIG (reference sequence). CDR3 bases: TGTGCCTGGGAGGGTTCGAGGGGTCAAGAGACCCAGTACTTC. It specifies CAWEGSRGQETQYF.

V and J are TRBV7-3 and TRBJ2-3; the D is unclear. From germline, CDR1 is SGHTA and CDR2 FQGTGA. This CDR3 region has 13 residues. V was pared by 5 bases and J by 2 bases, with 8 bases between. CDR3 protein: CASSTHNTDTQYF. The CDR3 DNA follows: TGTGCCAGCAGCACCCACAACACAGATACGCAGTATTTT.

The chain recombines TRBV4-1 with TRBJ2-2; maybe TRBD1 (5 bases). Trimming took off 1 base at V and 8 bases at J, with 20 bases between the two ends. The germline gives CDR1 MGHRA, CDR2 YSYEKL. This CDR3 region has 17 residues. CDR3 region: CASSQVDILSFRGELFF. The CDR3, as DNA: TGCGCCAGCAGCCAAGTGGACATCCTCAGCTTCAGAGGGGAGCTGTTTTTT.

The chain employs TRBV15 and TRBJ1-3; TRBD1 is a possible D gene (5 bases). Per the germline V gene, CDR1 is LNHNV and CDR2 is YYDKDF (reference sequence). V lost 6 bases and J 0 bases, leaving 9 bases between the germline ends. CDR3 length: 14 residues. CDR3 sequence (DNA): TGTGCCACCAGGGCAGGGACCTCTGGAAACACCATATATTTT. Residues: CATRAGTSGNTIYF.

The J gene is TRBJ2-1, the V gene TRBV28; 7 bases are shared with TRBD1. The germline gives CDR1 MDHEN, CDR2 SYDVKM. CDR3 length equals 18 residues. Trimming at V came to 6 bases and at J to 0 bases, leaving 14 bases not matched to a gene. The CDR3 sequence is CASSPNRPGGSSYNEQFF. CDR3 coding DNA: TGTGCCAGCAGCCCGAATCGGCCAGGGGGAAGCTCCTACAATGAGCAGTTCTTC.

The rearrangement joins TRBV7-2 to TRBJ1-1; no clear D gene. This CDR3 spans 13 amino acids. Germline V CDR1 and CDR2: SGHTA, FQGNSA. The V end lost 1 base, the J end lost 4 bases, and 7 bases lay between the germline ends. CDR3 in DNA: TGTGCCAGCAGCTTAGACTCCTTCACTGAAGCTTTCTTT. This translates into CASSLDSFTEAFF.

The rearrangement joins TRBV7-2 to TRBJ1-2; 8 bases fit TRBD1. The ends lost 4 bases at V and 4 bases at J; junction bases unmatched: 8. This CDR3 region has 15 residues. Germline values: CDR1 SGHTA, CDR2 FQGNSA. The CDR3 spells CASSSSSGTGYGYTF. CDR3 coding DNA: TGTGCCAGCAGCTCAAGTTCCGGGACAGGCTATGGCTACACCTTC.

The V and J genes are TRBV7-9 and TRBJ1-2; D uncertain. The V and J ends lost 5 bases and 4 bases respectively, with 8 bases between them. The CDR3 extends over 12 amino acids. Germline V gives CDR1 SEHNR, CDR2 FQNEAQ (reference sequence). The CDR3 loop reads CASSQAGYGYTF. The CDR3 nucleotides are TGTGCCAGCAGCCAAGCTGGCTATGGCTACACCTTC.

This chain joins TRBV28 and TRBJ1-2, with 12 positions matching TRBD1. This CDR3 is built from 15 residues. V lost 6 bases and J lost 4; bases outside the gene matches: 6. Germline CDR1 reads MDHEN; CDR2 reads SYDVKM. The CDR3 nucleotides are TGTGCCAGCAGCCTGGGGACAGGGGGCACCTATGGCTACACCTTC. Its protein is CASSLGTGGTYGYTF.

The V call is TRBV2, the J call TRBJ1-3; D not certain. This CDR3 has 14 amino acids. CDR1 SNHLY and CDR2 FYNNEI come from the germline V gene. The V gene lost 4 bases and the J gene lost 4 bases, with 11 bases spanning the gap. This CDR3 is CASSASALGNTIYF. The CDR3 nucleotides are TGTGCCAGCAGTGCTTCTGCCCTGGGAAACACCATATATTTT. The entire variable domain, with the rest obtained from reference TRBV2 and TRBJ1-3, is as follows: EPEVTQTPSHQVTQMGQEVILRCVPISNHLYFYWYRQILGQKVEFLVSFYNNEISEKSEIFDDQFSVERPDGSNFTLKIRSTKLEDSAMYFCASSASALGNTIYFGEGSWLTVV.

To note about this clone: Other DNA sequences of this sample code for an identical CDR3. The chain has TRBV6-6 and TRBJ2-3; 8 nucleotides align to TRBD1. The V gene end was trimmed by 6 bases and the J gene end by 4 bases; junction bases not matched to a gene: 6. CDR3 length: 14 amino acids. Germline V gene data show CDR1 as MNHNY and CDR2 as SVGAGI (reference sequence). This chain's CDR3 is CASSGTGPPDTQYF. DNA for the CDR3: TGTGCCAGCAGCGGGACAGGTCCCCCAGATACGCAGTATTTT.

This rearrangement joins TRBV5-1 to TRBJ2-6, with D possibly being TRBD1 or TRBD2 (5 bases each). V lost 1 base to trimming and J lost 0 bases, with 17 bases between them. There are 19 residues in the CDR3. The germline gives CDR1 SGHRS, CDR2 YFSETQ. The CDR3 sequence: CASSLISGTPLSGANVLTF. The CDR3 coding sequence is TGCGCCAGCAGCTTGATTTCGGGGACCCCACTCTCTGGGGCCAACGTCCTGACTTTC.

CDR3: CASSSTSGGLSDEQFF. CDR3 nucleotides: TGTGCCAGCAGCTCCACTAGCGGTGGTCTGTCCGATGAGCAGTTCTTC. The chain combines TRBV7-9 with TRBJ2-1, with 8 bases lining up with TRBD2. V gave up 4 bases and J gave up 8 bases; unmatched junction bases: 13. The germline CDR1 and CDR2 sequences are SEHNR and FQNEAQ (reference sequence). The CDR3 has 16 amino acids.

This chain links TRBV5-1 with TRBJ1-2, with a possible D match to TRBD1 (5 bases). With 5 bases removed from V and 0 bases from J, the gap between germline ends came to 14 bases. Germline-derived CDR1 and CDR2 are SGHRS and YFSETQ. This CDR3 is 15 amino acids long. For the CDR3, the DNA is TGCGCCAGCAGTCCGGGACCTTCAGCTAACTATGGCTACACCTTC. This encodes CASSPGPSANYGYTF.

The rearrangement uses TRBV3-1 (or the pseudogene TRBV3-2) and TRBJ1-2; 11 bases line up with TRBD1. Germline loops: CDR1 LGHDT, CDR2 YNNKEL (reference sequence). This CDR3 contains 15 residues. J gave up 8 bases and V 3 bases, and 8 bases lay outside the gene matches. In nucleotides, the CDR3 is TGTGCCAGCAGCCAGGTAGGACAGGGGGCGCGCGGCTACACCTTC. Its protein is CASSQVGQGARGYTF.

The CDR3 sequence is CAWSSAFSSYNEQFF. CDR3 DNA sequence: TGTGCCTGGAGTTCGGCCTTCAGCTCCTACAATGAGCAGTTCTTC. V is TRBV30 and J is TRBJ2-1; D unclear. CDR1 is GTSNPN and CDR2 is SVGIG in the germline V gene (reference sequence). V shed 2 bases and J shed 0 bases, with 11 bases lying between them. The CDR3 has 15 amino acids.

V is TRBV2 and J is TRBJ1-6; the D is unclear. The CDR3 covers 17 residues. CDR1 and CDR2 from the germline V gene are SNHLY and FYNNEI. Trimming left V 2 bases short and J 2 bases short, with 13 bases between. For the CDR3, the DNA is TGTGCCAGCAGTGAATATGCCTCCGGGGCCTATAATTCACCCCTCCACTTT. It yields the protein CASSEYASGAYNSPLHF.

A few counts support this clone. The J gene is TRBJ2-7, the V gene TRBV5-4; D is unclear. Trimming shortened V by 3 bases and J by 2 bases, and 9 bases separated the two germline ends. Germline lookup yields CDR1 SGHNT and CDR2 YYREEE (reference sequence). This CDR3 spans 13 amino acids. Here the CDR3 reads CASSSQSTYEQYF. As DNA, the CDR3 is TGTGCCAGCAGCTCACAGAGTACCTACGAGCAGTACTTC.

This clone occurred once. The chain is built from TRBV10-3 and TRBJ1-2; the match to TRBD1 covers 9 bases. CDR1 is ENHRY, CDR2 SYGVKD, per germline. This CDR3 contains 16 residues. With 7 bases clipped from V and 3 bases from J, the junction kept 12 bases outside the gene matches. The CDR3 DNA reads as TGTGCCATCACTCCGGACAGGGGTGGTGTTGACTATGGCTACACCTTC. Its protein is CAITPDRGGVDYGYTF.

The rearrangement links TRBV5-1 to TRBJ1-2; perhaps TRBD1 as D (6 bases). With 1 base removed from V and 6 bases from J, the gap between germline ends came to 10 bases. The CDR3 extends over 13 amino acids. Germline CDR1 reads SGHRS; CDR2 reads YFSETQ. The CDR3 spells CASSLTGSHGYTF. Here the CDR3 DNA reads TGCGCCAGCAGCTTGACAGGGTCCCATGGCTACACCTTC.